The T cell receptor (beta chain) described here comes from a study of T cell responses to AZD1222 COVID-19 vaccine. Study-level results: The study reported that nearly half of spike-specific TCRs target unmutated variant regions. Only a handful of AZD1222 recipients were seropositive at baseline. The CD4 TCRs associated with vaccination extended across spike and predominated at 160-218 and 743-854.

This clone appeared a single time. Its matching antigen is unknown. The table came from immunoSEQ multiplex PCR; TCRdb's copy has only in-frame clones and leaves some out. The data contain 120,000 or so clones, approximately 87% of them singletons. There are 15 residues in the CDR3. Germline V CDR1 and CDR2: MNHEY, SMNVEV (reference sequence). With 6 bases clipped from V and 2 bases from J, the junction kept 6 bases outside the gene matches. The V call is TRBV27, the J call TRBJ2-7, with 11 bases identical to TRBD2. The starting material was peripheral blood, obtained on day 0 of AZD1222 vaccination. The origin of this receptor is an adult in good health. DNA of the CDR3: TGTGCCAGCAGGACTAGCGGGGCCTCCACCTACGAGCAGTACTTC. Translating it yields CASRTSGASTYEQYF.